One and the same sample provided the 19 T cell receptor beta chains below, sequenced in a study of blood T cells in healthy people across ages. A second roughly 7 to 12 cycle PCR used barcoded and J-beta primers. One entry per CDR3 protein results from TCRdb running MiXCR on the 5' RACE reads. This sample carries 850,000 to 950,000 distinct CDR3 sequences, more than 25% of them seen once, and the ten largest clones take roughly 17%. The sequenced sample consisted of blood. The receptors shown here come from a woman older than 75 in good health.

This clonotype has ten or more counts. The chain joins TRBV5-1 to TRBJ2-3; D is unclear. The germline V gene has CDR1 SGHRS and CDR2 YFSETQ. The CDR3 is 14 amino acids. Trimming took off 0 bases at V and 2 bases at J, with 7 bases between the two ends. The CDR3 sequence: CASSLVNPTDTQYF. The CDR3 nucleotides are TGCGCCAGCAGCTTGGTCAATCCCACAGATACGCAGTATTTT.

This clonotype has just a few counts. The chain recombines TRBV27 with TRBJ1-4; TRBD1 matches at 7 bases. The CDR3 extends over 16 amino acids. Germline trimming cut 6 bases from V and 1 base from J; bases unmatched to any gene: 8. Germline values: CDR1 MNHEY, CDR2 SMNVEV (reference sequence). CDR3 coding DNA: TGTGCCAGCAGGCGAACAGGGGTTGGAACTAATGAAAAACTGTTTTTT. Protein: CASRRTGVGTNEKLFF.

This clonotype came up many times. This chain uses TRBV20-1 with TRBJ1-2; 8 nucleotides align to TRBD1. The germline gives CDR1 DFQATT, CDR2 SNEGSKA (reference sequence). This CDR3 contains 13 residues. V was pared by 3 bases and J by 8 bases, with 8 bases of the junction left unmatched. The CDR3 loop is CSASRGRIRGYTF. CDR3 DNA sequence: TGCAGTGCTAGCAGGGGGCGAATACGCGGCTACACCTTC.

This clonotype appeared a few times. V usage is TRBV7-2 and J usage is TRBJ1-5; a possible D gene is TRBD1 (6 bases). This CDR3 has 14 amino acids. The V gene lost 5 bases and the J gene lost 5 bases, with 13 bases spanning the gap. Germline loops: CDR1 SGHTA, CDR2 FQGNSA. The CDR3 reads CASSGDMAHQPQHF. For the CDR3, the DNA is TGTGCCAGCAGCGGGGACATGGCCCATCAGCCCCAGCATTTT.

This clonotype was recorded many times. This sequence joins TRBV7-9 and TRBJ2-1; D remains ambiguous. From germline, CDR1 is SEHNR and CDR2 FQNEAQ (reference sequence). The CDR3 runs to 13 residues. Deletions cut 2 bases from V and 5 bases from J, with 7 bases between. The CDR3 here is CASSLHGDNEQFF. CDR3 bases: TGTGCCAGCAGCTTACACGGAGACAATGAGCAGTTCTTC.

This clonotype was counted at least ten times. The chain joins TRBV6-5 to TRBJ1-6; D gene uncertain. Germline CDR1 is MNHEY and CDR2 is SVGAGI. This CDR3 is built from 16 residues. With 0 bases removed from V and 2 bases from J, the gap between germline ends came to 8 bases. As DNA, the CDR3 is TGTGCCAGCAGTTACTCTCGGCAGCCCTATAATTCACCCCTCCACTTT. Protein: CASSYSRQPYNSPLHF.

The chain employs TRBV20-1 and TRBJ1-1; D is perhaps TRBD1 (6 bases). The V gene's germline CDR1 is DFQATT and CDR2 SNEGSKA (reference sequence). This CDR3 is built from 16 residues. The V end was cut by 0 bases, the J end by 5 bases, with 19 bases between. CDR3 nucleotides: TGCAGTGCTAGAGATGTCGGGAACAGAGGGGGGACTGAAGCTTTCTTT. Amino acids: CSARDVGNRGGTEAFF.

The chain combines TRBV20-1 with TRBJ2-1; possibly TRBD2 for D (6 bases). The J call may not be correct, given that the DNA end is closer to TRBJ2-7. CDR1 is DFQATT, CDR2 SNEGSKA, per germline (reference sequence). CDR3 size: 15 residues. The CDR3 reads CSARGEAGLYNEQYF. The CDR3 region has the DNA TGCAGTGCTAGAGGGGAGGCAGGACTGTACAATGAGCAGTACTTC.

The CDR3 nucleotides read TGTGCCAGCAGCATAAACTACTGGACAGGGGAGGGAGAGACCCAGTACTTC. This codes for CASSINYWTGEGETQYF. The chain joins TRBV21-1 to TRBJ2-5; the table's D call TRBD1 went unverified against the DNA. TRBV21-1 represents a pseudogene. The CDR3 has 17 residues.

This clonotype came up many times. The J gene is TRBJ2-3, the V gene TRBV7-2; 8 bases align to TRBD2. Germline lookup yields CDR1 SGHTA and CDR2 FQGNSA. After removal of 1 base from V and 2 bases from J, the junction contained 5 bases not matched to a gene. This CDR3 contains 16 residues. The CDR3 DNA is TGTGCCAGCAGCTTAGGTGCGGGGGGCACCACAGATACGCAGTATTTT. This codes for CASSLGAGGTTDTQYF.

V gene TRBV24-1 combines with J gene TRBJ1-6; TRBD1 matches at 9 bases. The germline V gene has CDR1 KGHDR and CDR2 SFDVKD. After removal of 4 bases from V and 5 bases from J, the junction contained 8 bases not matched to a gene. This CDR3 comprises 17 residues. The chain's CDR3 is CATSEGWTGDNNSPLHF. In nucleotides, the CDR3 is TGTGCCACCAGTGAAGGATGGACAGGGGATAATAATTCACCCCTCCACTTT.

This clonotype was seen repeatedly, ten times or more. The CDR3 DNA is TGTGCCACCAGGAAGGGAACCGGGGGGCTCAGCACAGATACGCAGTATTTT. Translation: CATRKGTGGLSTDTQYF. The chain uses TRBV15 and TRBJ2-3; possible D gene TRBD2, 7 bases. Germline CDR1 and CDR2: LNHNV and YYDKDF (reference sequence). V was clipped by 6 bases and J by 0 bases, with 19 bases between them. This CDR3 is built from 17 residues.

This clonotype was recorded at least ten times. V usage is TRBV6-2 or TRBV6-3 and J usage is TRBJ2-3, with 8 bases that match TRBD1. V lost 6 bases, J lost 3 bases, and 8 bases stayed unmatched. Germline CDR1 MNHEY, CDR2 SVGEGT. This CDR3 comprises 15 residues. CDR3 region: CASSPTGVGTDTQYF. DNA for the CDR3: TGTGCCAGCAGCCCGACAGGGGTTGGAACAGATACGCAGTATTTT.

To note about this clonotype: This may stem from a read error, because a much larger clone lies one nucleotide away. This chain uses TRBV6-5 with TRBJ2-1; D uncertain. This CDR3 region has 13 residues. CDR1 and CDR2 from the germline V gene are MNHEY and SVGAGI. The CDR3 bases are TGTGCCAGCAGGGACCCTGCCTACAGTGAGCAGTTCTTC. Residues: CASRDPAYSEQFF.

The table lists this clonotype with many counts. This sequence joins TRBV4-3 and TRBJ2-7; tentatively, D is TRBD1 (6 bases). V was pared by 0 bases and J by 2 bases, with 8 bases between. Germline V gene lookup returns CDR1 LGHNA and CDR2 YSLEER. The CDR3 length is 14 residues. The chain's CDR3 is CASSQEGDTYEQYF. The DNA of the CDR3 is TGCGCCAGCAGCCAAGAAGGGGACACCTACGAGCAGTACTTC.

About this clonotype itself: It may be a read error: a sequence one base away is much more abundant. V gene TRBV20-1 combines with J gene TRBJ2-1, with D possibly being TRBD2 (7 bases). CDR1 and CDR2 from the germline V gene are DFQATT and SNEGSKA (reference sequence). The CDR3 totals 14 residues. The CDR3 DNA reads TGCAGTACTAGTAGGGGGGGGGTTTACAATGAGCAGTTCTTC. Its protein product is CSTSRGGVYNEQFF.

The sample holds one count of this clonotype. V is TRBV7-8 and J is TRBJ2-1, with 7 nucleotides matching TRBD2. CDR1 and CDR2 (germline): SGHVS, FQNEAQ. V was clipped by 4 bases and J by 7 bases; unmatched bases: 10. This CDR3 contains 15 residues. The CDR3 DNA reads TGTGCCAGCAGCTCCACAAGGCTAGCGGAAAATGAGCAGTTCTTC. Translated: CASSSTRLAENEQFF.

This chain links TRBV6-2 or TRBV6-3 with TRBJ1-1, with D maybe TRBD1 (5 bases). Germline CDR1 reads MNHEY; CDR2 reads SVGEGT. This CDR3 is built from 14 residues. V gave up 2 bases and J gave up 8 bases, with 15 bases separating them. The CDR3: CASSYLGRSNEAFF. CDR3 nucleotides: TGTGCCAGCAGTTACCTGGGGCGGAGCAACGAAGCTTTCTTT.

This clonotype has at least ten counts. The gene calls are TRBV20-1 and TRBJ2-1; no clear D gene. The V gene lost 1 base and the J gene lost 4 bases, with 5 bases spanning the gap. CDR3 length: 12 residues. Germline-derived CDR1 and CDR2 are DFQATT and SNEGSKA (reference sequence). In DNA, the CDR3 is TGCAGTGCTAGAGGTTCTTACAATGAGCAGTTCTTC. It specifies CSARGSYNEQFF.